This T cell receptor (beta chain) was captured in a study of Graves' ophthalmopathy and Graves' hyperthyroidism. Study-wide background: Peripheral blood was obtained at first diagnosis, ahead of any treatment.

In its sample, this clonotype was seen many times. What it binds is unknown. Study-wide results and caveats: Most expanded clonotypes in thyroid above 0.001 frequency also showed up in blood. The model forecast ophthalmopathy progression, reaching 60% to 71% sensitivity and approximately 72% specificity.

PBMCs had their origin in fresh peripheral blood (10 ml). Amplified material comprised TCR beta CDR3 regions derived from RNA transcripts. Second-round multiplex PCR followed a first-round RT-PCR using HTBI primers. TCRdb used MiXCR to reprocess the multiplex PCR reads, holding one entry per CDR3 protein. Of around 660,000 distinct CDR3 sequences listed, roughly 41% are singletons. The sequencing input was peripheral blood. This clonotype was sampled from an adult man with Graves' ophthalmopathy.

In DNA form, the CDR3 reads TGTGCCAGCAGTTACATTCGGGACCTTAGCAATCAGCCCCAGCATTTT. It specifies CASSYIRDLSNQPQHF. The chain uses TRBV6-6 and TRBJ1-5, with D possibly TRBD1 on 5 matching bases. CDR3 length: 16 residues. The V gene's germline CDR1 is MNHNY and CDR2 SVGAGI (reference sequence). The germline V and J ends were trimmed by 2 bases and 0 bases, with 11 bases remaining between them.